Following are 8 T cell receptor beta chains from one sample sequenced in a study of long-term antiretroviral therapy in people with HIV. Researchers ran immunoSEQ v3.0 at survey level. Produced via immunoSEQ multiplex PCR; TCRdb's table is partial and in-frame only. Among about 20,000 clones listed, over 80% were seen once. The specimen comprised unsorted PBMCs, sampled 1.2 years after starting antiretroviral therapy. The receptors originated from a woman aged 40 to 49 with HIV.

This clone was seen only once. The rearrangement links TRBV6-1 to TRBJ2-7; 7 bases align to TRBD2. J gave up 6 bases and V 0 bases, and 11 bases lay outside the gene matches. The CDR3 extends over 16 amino acids. Germline V CDR1 and CDR2: MNHNS, SASEGT. CDR3: CASSEAPQAGIGEQYF. The DNA for the CDR3 is TGTGCCAGCAGTGAAGCGCCTCAAGCGGGAATTGGCGAGCAGTACTTC.

J is TRBJ2-7 and V is TRBV27, with D tentatively TRBD1 (5 bases). The CDR3 has 13 amino acids. Between the trimmed V and J ends, which lost 5 bases and 2 bases, there was a span of 10 bases. Germline V gene data show CDR1 as MNHEY and CDR2 as SMNVEV (reference sequence). The CDR3 region is CASSVRETYEQYF. CDR3 coding DNA: TGTGCCAGCAGTGTCAGGGAAACCTACGAGCAGTACTTC.

The V gene is TRBV6-6, the J gene TRBJ1-1; D might be TRBD1 (6 bases). V lost 5 bases, J lost 4 bases, and 14 bases lay in between. CDR1 and CDR2 (germline): MNHNY, SVGAGI (reference sequence). CDR3 length: 14 residues. CDR3 in DNA: TGTGCCAGCAGTCCTACGCAGGGGACCACTGAAGCTTTCTTT. Its translation: CASSPTQGTTEAFF.

This clone was picked up one time. The chain employs TRBV10-3 and TRBJ2-7, with TRBD1 matching 7 bases. With V trimmed by 6 bases and J by 3 bases, 11 bases remained unmatched. This CDR3 has 15 amino acids. Germline V CDR1 and CDR2: ENHRY, SYGVKD. The CDR3 region is CAIRTTGTALYEQYF. The CDR3, as DNA: TGTGCCATCAGGACAACCGGGACAGCCCTCTACGAGCAGTACTTC.

J is TRBJ2-7 and V is TRBV27, with TRBD2 matching 10 bases. CDR3 length: 16 residues. Germline trimming cut 5 bases from V and 6 bases from J; bases unmatched to any gene: 13. Germline lookup yields CDR1 MNHEY and CDR2 SMNVEV (reference sequence). The CDR3 nucleotides are TGTGCCAGCAGTATGCCTTACAGCGGGAGGGCCGGCGAGCAGTACTTC. Amino acids: CASSMPYSGRAGEQYF.

The chain combines TRBV7-3 with TRBJ2-1, with 14 bases lining up with TRBD2. Germline-derived CDR1 and CDR2 are SGHTA and FQGTGA. V trimming: 5 bases; J trimming: 8 bases; junction bases outside the gene matches: 5. The CDR3 contains 15 residues. CDR3 coding DNA: TGTGCCAGCAGCGTTGGGACTAGCGGGAGAGATGAGCAGTTCTTC. This translates into CASSVGTSGRDEQFF.

The V gene is TRBV4-2, the J gene TRBJ1-2; 9 bases line up with TRBD1. V gave up 1 base and J gave up 7 bases; unmatched junction bases: 7. CDR3 size: 15 residues. Germline assignment: CDR1 LGHNA and CDR2 YNFKEQ. The CDR3 sequence: CASSQVPGTGSGYTF. The CDR3 nucleotides read TGTGCCAGCAGCCAAGTCCCCGGGACAGGGAGTGGCTACACCTTC.

This clone was found once. The rearrangement joins TRBV13 to TRBJ2-2; D is uncertain. The germline V gene encodes CDR1 PRHDT and CDR2 FYEKMQ (reference sequence). V lost 5 bases to trimming and J lost 2 bases, with 6 bases between them. The CDR3 length is 13 residues. CDR3 loop: CASSRTNTGELFF. The CDR3 DNA is TGTGCCAGCAGCCGTACTAACACCGGGGAGCTGTTTTTT.